This T cell receptor beta chain was captured by sequencing in a study of blood T cell repertoires in COVID-19. About the research overall: T cells, B-cell-depleted T cells, or PBMCs provided the cDNA or gDNA that served as material.

Germline-derived CDR1 and CDR2 are SQVTM and ANQGSEA. The V and J ends lost 5 bases and 10 bases respectively, with 8 bases between them. The CDR3 loop spans 9 amino acids. Repertoires were generated with immunoSEQ multiplex PCR, while TCRdb's copy carries only in-frame clones and drops some. This table has 200,000 to 250,000 clones, just over 85% appearing once. The source of this sequence is a woman in her forties with acute COVID-19. What was sequenced was PBMCs or T cells enriched from blood (not recorded which). The rearrangement uses TRBV29-1 and TRBJ1-2; D gene unclear. CDR3 nucleotide sequence: TGCAGCGTTACCGAGGACTACACCTTC. Its protein is CSVTEDYTF. Variable domain in full (rest from reference TRBV29-1 and TRBJ1-2): SAVISQKPSRDICQRGTSLTIQCQVDSQVTMMFWYRQQPGQSLTLIATANQGSEATYESGFVIDKFPISRPNLTFSTLTVSNMSPEDSSIYLCSVTEDYTFGSGTRLTVV.